A selection of T cell receptor beta chains follows, all from one sample in a study of OX40 agonist ivuxolimab in advanced cancers. The assay was immunoSEQ multiplex PCR, and TCRdb's table has in-frame clones only and misses some. The sample consists of tens of thousands of clones, roughly 80% of them appearing once. The source material was CD4+ or CD8+ T cells sorted from blood, sampled in a trial of the OX40 agonist ivuxolimab. These receptors were obtained from an adult with an advanced solid tumor such as melanoma, head and neck, liver or kidney cancer. CDR3s leave out the opening cysteine and the closing phenylalanine or tryptophan. The order of the fields is V gene, CDR3 protein.

v_call: TRBV9
cdr3_aa: ASSVDGSHGTEAF

v_call: TRBV2
cdr3_aa: AGSGEMETQY

v_call: TRBV10-3
cdr3_aa: AISESPPTPLAGGPSTDTQY

v_call: TRBV7-3
cdr3_aa: ASSLIYGGGQETQY

v_call: TRBV19
cdr3_aa: ASSILKGGAYTEAF

v_call: TRBV6-6
cdr3_aa: ASSLQGSSYNEQF

v_call: TRBV21-1
cdr3_aa: ASSKAGVDTQY

v_call: TRBV27
cdr3_aa: ASTSYGLGQIEQY

v_call: TRBV7-6
cdr3_aa: ASSRPGSQETQY

v_call: TRBV6-6
cdr3_aa: ASSYFGTGSYEQY

v_call: TRBV11-3
cdr3_aa: ASSLEAGVSYEQY

v_call: TRBV7-2
cdr3_aa: ASSLTSTETQY

v_call: TRBV6-1
cdr3_aa: ASSEAGQPVETQY

v_call: TRBV5-6
cdr3_aa: ASSPGPLGTYEQY

v_call: TRBV5-1
cdr3_aa: ASSLAPGAGNTIY

v_call: TRBV27
cdr3_aa: ASYPLDGQSSYNEQF

v_call: TRBV2
cdr3_aa: ASSEIVGNRGYT

v_call: TRBV9
cdr3_aa: ASKGGAPDTQY

v_call: TRBV29-1
cdr3_aa: SHRSGGGYT

v_call: TRBV25-1
cdr3_aa: ASSEYGQVYEQY

v_call: TRBV2
cdr3_aa: ASDPYRENTEAF

v_call: TRBV2
cdr3_aa: ASSEGNTGELF

v_call: TRBV5-1
cdr3_aa: ASRTLAVKQETQY

v_call: TRBV7-8
cdr3_aa: ASSSGTGHSGEKLF

v_call: TRBV6-5
cdr3_aa: ASSFQANQPQH

v_call: TRBV11-3
cdr3_aa: ASSPGTGKENTEAF

v_call: TRBV4-1
cdr3_aa: ASSPPGTGVLLAKNIQY

v_call: TRBV6-6
cdr3_aa: ASSYTASGAYEQY

v_call: TRBV6-6
cdr3_aa: ASSYSQLAEAF

v_call: TRBV4-1
cdr3_aa: ASSQGTGRNQPQH

v_call: TRBV20-1
cdr3_aa: SARQTLPLH

v_call: TRBV5-5
cdr3_aa: ASSRLLSGYYEQY

v_call: TRBV20-1
cdr3_aa: SAEAGESAF

v_call: TRBV5-1
cdr3_aa: ASRAGSGYGYT

v_call: TRBV25-1
cdr3_aa: ASSTYRTSGGANEQF

v_call: TRBV7-8
cdr3_aa: ASSFDSSSYNEQF